The 12 T cell receptor beta chains in this list originate from one sample, sequenced in a study of OX40 agonist ivuxolimab in advanced cancers. Profiling relied on immunoSEQ multiplex PCR, and the TCRdb table lists in-frame clones only, not all of them. The sample yields some 95,000 clones, roughly 88% seen once. Sequences were derived from CD4+ or CD8+ T cells sorted from blood, sampled in a trial of the OX40 agonist ivuxolimab. Receptor source: an adult with an advanced solid tumor such as melanoma, head and neck, liver or kidney cancer.

For the CDR3, the DNA is TGCGCCAGCACCCGGGACGCTGGCTCCTACAATGAGCAGTTCTTC. It is translated as CASTRDAGSYNEQFF. V usage is TRBV5-1 and J usage is TRBJ2-1; perhaps D is TRBD1 or TRBD2 (5 bases each). V lost 6 bases to trimming and J lost 0 bases, with 13 bases between them. Germline values: CDR1 SGHRS, CDR2 YFSETQ. The CDR3 consists of 15 residues. Full variable domain (missing parts from reference TRBV5-1 and TRBJ2-1): KAGVTQTPRYLIKTRGQQVTLSCSPISGHRSVSWYQQTPGQGLQFLFEYFSETQRNKGNFPGRFSGRQFSNSRSEMNVSTLELGDSALYLCASTRDAGSYNEQFFGPGTRLTVL.

The V call is TRBV5-5, the J call TRBJ1-1; 9 bases line up with TRBD1. Germline lookup yields CDR1 SGHKS and CDR2 YYEKEE (reference sequence). The ends lost 4 bases at V and 2 bases at J; junction bases unmatched: 6. The CDR3 runs 15 residues. CDR3 in DNA: TGTGCCAGCAGCGCGACAGGGGGTTTAAACACTGAAGCTTTCTTT. The encoded protein is CASSATGGLNTEAFF.

The rearrangement joins TRBV6-1 to TRBJ2-7, with a weak D call TRBD1 (5 bases). Germline V gene sequence: CDR1 MNHNS, CDR2 SASEGT. V dropped 3 bases and J dropped 3 bases, with 6 bases sitting between them. The CDR3 runs to 12 residues. The CDR3 region has the DNA TGTGCCAGCAGTGACAGGGACTACGAGCAGTACTTC. It yields the protein CASSDRDYEQYF.

The chain combines TRBV2 with TRBJ1-5; no definite D call. Trimming removed 2 bases from V and 13 bases from J, with 15 bases in between. The germline CDR1 and CDR2 sequences are SNHLY and FYNNEI. This CDR3 is built from 13 residues. The CDR3: CASSELGSASQHF. The CDR3 DNA reads TGTGCCAGCAGTGAACTCGGTTCCGCGTCGCAGCATTTT.

This chain joins TRBV28 and TRBJ2-7, with D perhaps matching TRBD2 (7 bases). V lost 5 bases, J lost 4 bases, and 15 bases lay in between. Germline V gene data show CDR1 as MDHEN and CDR2 as SYDVKM. The CDR3 contains 14 residues. In DNA form, the CDR3 reads TGTGCCAGCAGTCCGGGGGAGGGGGGATACGAGCAGTACTTC. It yields the protein CASSPGEGGYEQYF.

This clone was picked up one time. This sequence joins TRBV2 and TRBJ2-1, with no clear D. This CDR3 is built from 13 residues. Germline CDR1 SNHLY, CDR2 FYNNEI. V was shortened by 8 bases and J by 4 bases, with 12 bases between the two germline ends. For the CDR3, the DNA is TGTGCCAGCGAGTTGGTCAGATACAATGAGCAGTTCTTC. It encodes CASELVRYNEQFF.

V usage is TRBV5-5 and J usage is TRBJ2-3; D might be TRBD2 (6 bases). Germline V lookup: CDR1 SGHKS, CDR2 YYEKEE (reference sequence). Trimming took off 4 bases at V and 0 bases at J, with 18 bases between the two ends. CDR3 length: 17 amino acids. The CDR3 DNA sequence: TGTGCCAGCAGCCGCGCACTTTGGGACTCAAGCACAGATACGCAGTATTTT. Its translation: CASSRALWDSSTDTQYF.

V and J are TRBV27 and TRBJ2-4, with a weak D call TRBD1 (6 bases). V gave up 6 bases and J gave up 6 bases, with 12 bases separating them. Germline V gene lookup returns CDR1 MNHEY and CDR2 SMNVEV (reference sequence). The CDR3 runs 13 residues. This chain's CDR3 is CASRDRGGNIQYF. CDR3 nucleotide sequence: TGTGCCAGCAGAGACCGAGGGGGAAACATTCAGTACTTC.

This CDR3 reads CASSLNPSGANVLTF. CDR3 bases: TGTGCCAGCAGCTTAAACCCATCTGGGGCCAACGTCCTGACTTTC. The chain couples TRBV7-2 to TRBJ2-6, with D hard to call. The V end lost 2 bases, the J end lost 1 base, and 6 bases lay between the germline ends. This CDR3 has 15 amino acids. From germline, CDR1 is SGHTA and CDR2 FQGNSA. Drawing the rest from reference TRBV7-2 and TRBJ2-6, the complete variable domain is GAGVSQSPSNKVTEKGKDVELRCDPISGHTALYWYRQSLGQGLEFLIYFQGNSAPDKSGLPSDRFSAERTGGSVSTLTIQRTQQEDSAVYLCASSLNPSGANVLTFGAGSRLTVL.

The chain recombines TRBV9 with TRBJ2-3, with 7 nucleotides matching TRBD2. This CDR3 has 15 amino acids. With 0 bases clipped from V and 0 bases from J, the junction kept 1 base outside the gene matches. CDR1 is SGDLS, CDR2 YYNGEE, per germline. CDR3 in DNA: TGTGCCAGCAGCGTAGGAGCGGGGAGCACAGATACGCAGTATTTT. Translated, it gives CASSVGAGSTDTQYF.

This clone came up once. The rearrangement joins TRBV28 to TRBJ2-3; D not resolved. V lost 5 bases to trimming and J lost 0 bases, with 9 bases between them. The CDR3 runs 14 residues. Per germline, CDR1 MDHEN and CDR2 SYDVKM. In nucleotides, the CDR3 is TGTGCCAGCAGTCCTCAACAGAGCACAGATACGCAGTATTTT. This translates into CASSPQQSTDTQYF.

This clone is a singleton in its sample. The gene calls are TRBV10-2 and TRBJ2-3; 13 bases align to TRBD2. V was pared by 4 bases and J by 8 bases, with 6 bases of the junction left unmatched. The CDR3 is 15 amino acids. Germline V CDR1 and CDR2: WSHSY, SAAADI. The CDR3 is CASSVGTSGTSTQYF. CDR3 in DNA: TGCGCCAGCAGTGTTGGGACTAGCGGGACGAGTACGCAGTATTTT.